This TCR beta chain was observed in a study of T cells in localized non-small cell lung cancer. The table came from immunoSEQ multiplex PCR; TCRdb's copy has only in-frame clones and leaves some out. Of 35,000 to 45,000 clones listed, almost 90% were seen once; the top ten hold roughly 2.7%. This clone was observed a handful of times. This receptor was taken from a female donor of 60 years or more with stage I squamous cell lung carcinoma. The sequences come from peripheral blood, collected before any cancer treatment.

The CDR3 DNA follows: TGCAGCGTTGTCCGGGCGGGGACCAACGTCCTGACTTTC. The encoded protein is CSVVRAGTNVLTF. This chain uses TRBV29-1 with TRBJ2-6; maybe TRBD2 (6 bases). Germline V lookup: CDR1 SQVTM, CDR2 ANQGSEA. The CDR3 consists of 13 residues. Trimming took off 4 bases at V and 8 bases at J, with 12 bases between the two ends.